These 21 T cell receptor beta chains were sequenced from one sample in a study of blood T cell repertoires in COVID-19. Profiling relied on immunoSEQ multiplex PCR, and the TCRdb table lists in-frame clones only, not all of them. The repertoire holds under 150,000 clones, 90% seen once, with 1.8% in the top ten. The sequenced material came from peripheral blood. These receptors all come from a human donor with active COVID-19. The donor label of this sample is uncertain.

This clone was counted a single time. The chain recombines TRBV7-9 with TRBJ2-5; 12 bases map to TRBD2. The CDR3 runs to 17 residues. Germline-derived CDR1 and CDR2 are SEHNR and FQNEAQ (reference sequence). The trim removed 5 bases at V and 4 bases at J, leaving 11 bases unmatched. The CDR3 loop is CASSEGLAGGIGETQYF. CDR3 nucleotide sequence: TGTGCCAGCAGCGAAGGGCTAGCGGGGGGGATTGGAGAGACCCAGTACTTC.

This clone is a singleton in its sample. The chain carries TRBV6-2 or TRBV6-3 and TRBJ1-1; 9 bases align to TRBD1. The V gene's germline CDR1 is MNHEY and CDR2 SVGEGT. Trimming took 5 bases from V and 1 from J; bases not matched to a gene: 2. This CDR3 contains 14 residues. CDR3 nucleotide sequence: TGTGCCAGCAGTGGACAGGGGAAGAACACTGAAGCTTTCTTT. Its protein product is CASSGQGKNTEAFF.

The rearrangement joins TRBV5-4 to TRBJ2-7; no firm D call. The germline V gene has CDR1 SGHNT and CDR2 YYREEE (reference sequence). The V and J ends lost 3 bases and 6 bases respectively, with 16 bases between them. The length of the CDR3 is 14 residues. The CDR3 is CASSSISVVSEQYF. For the CDR3, the DNA is TGTGCCAGCAGCTCCATCTCGGTGGTTAGCGAGCAGTACTTC.

This clone has just one count. This chain joins TRBV5-1 and TRBJ2-6, with 9 nucleotides matching TRBD2. Germline CDR1 is SGHRS and CDR2 is YFSETQ. This CDR3 is built from 16 residues. With 1 base clipped from V and 4 bases from J, the junction kept 3 bases outside the gene matches. DNA for the CDR3: TGCGCCAGCAGCTTGCTAGCGGGGAGGGGGGCCAACGTCCTGACTTTC. It translates to CASSLLAGRGANVLTF.

This clone has a handful of counts. CDR3 amino acids: CATSRERGGLDTQYF. The CDR3 DNA reads TGTGCCACCAGCAGAGAGCGGGGGGGCTTGGATACGCAGTATTTT. V and J are TRBV15 and TRBJ2-3; 9 nucleotides match TRBD2. This CDR3 comprises 15 residues. V lost 0 bases to trimming and J lost 6 bases; unmatched junction nucleotides: 4. Germline V gene data show CDR1 as LNHNV and CDR2 as YYDKDF (reference sequence).

This rearrangement joins TRBV7-2 to TRBJ2-5; possible D gene TRBD1, 7 bases. This CDR3 spans 17 amino acids. CDR1 is SGHTA and CDR2 is FQGNSA in the germline V gene. The V end was cut by 5 bases, the J end by 4 bases, with 23 bases between. The CDR3: CASSPLSGRGVTETQYF. Written as DNA, the CDR3 is TGTGCCAGCAGCCCTCTTAGTGGCAGGGGGGTGACAGAGACCCAGTACTTC.

The CDR3 nucleotides read TGTGCCAGCAGCTGGTACGACAGGACGGGAGCTTTCTTT. Its protein product is CASSWYDRTGAFF. The chain has TRBV5-5 and TRBJ1-1; a weak D match, TRBD1 (6 bases). Trimming removed 3 bases from V and 10 bases from J, with 16 bases in between. Looked up from germline, CDR1 is SGHKS and CDR2 is YYEKEE (reference sequence). CDR3 length equals 13 residues.

The chain carries TRBV5-1 and TRBJ1-1; D not certain. This CDR3 is 14 amino acids long. Germline values: CDR1 SGHRS, CDR2 YFSETQ. Trimming shortened V by 0 bases and J by 5 bases, and 11 bases separated the two germline ends. The DNA for the CDR3 is TGCGCCAGCAGCTTGGGCGTGGGGAGGACTGAAGCTTTCTTT. Protein sequence: CASSLGVGRTEAFF.

This chain uses TRBV5-1 with TRBJ1-3, with 8 bases matching TRBD1. From germline, CDR1 is SGHRS and CDR2 YFSETQ. V lost 0 bases, J lost 4 bases, and 6 bases stayed unmatched. The CDR3 is 16 amino acids. The CDR3 sequence is CASSLAGQGRGNTIYF. Here the CDR3 DNA reads TGCGCCAGCAGCTTGGCCGGACAGGGCAGGGGAAACACCATATATTTT.

This clone was seen a handful of times. The chain uses TRBV2 and TRBJ2-1; 7 positions match TRBD2. The CDR3 extends over 15 amino acids. Per germline, CDR1 SNHLY and CDR2 FYNNEI. Unmatched junction bases numbered 4, after V lost 2 bases and J lost 3 bases. DNA for the CDR3: TGTGCCAGCAGTGAATTCTCGGGGGGCTACAATGAGCAGTTCTTC. Translating it yields CASSEFSGGYNEQFF.

The chain recombines TRBV27 with TRBJ2-7, with D possibly matching TRBD2 (5 bases). The CDR3 has 13 residues. CDR1 is MNHEY and CDR2 is SMNVEV in the germline V gene (reference sequence). The germline V and J ends were trimmed by 3 bases and 2 bases, with 8 bases remaining between them. Here the CDR3 DNA reads TGTGCCAGCAGTTTTAGGCGGGCCTACGAGCAGTACTTC. This translates into CASSFRRAYEQYF.

The chain carries TRBV6-5 and TRBJ1-1; D is perhaps TRBD1 (5 bases). Between the trimmed V and J ends, which lost 2 bases and 1 base, there was a span of 8 bases. The CDR3 loop spans 14 amino acids. Germline loops: CDR1 MNHEY, CDR2 SVGAGI. CDR3 loop: CASSYMDKNTEAFF. In nucleotides, the CDR3 is TGTGCCAGCAGTTACATGGACAAGAACACTGAAGCTTTCTTT.

To note about this clone: As the CDR3 is not closed by the conserved phenylalanine or tryptophan, this likely results from a read error. CDR3: CASSLGQAANYGYTL. The CDR3 DNA follows: TGTGCCAGCAGCTTGGGACAGGCCGCTAACTATGGCTACACCCTC. The chain carries TRBV5-5 and TRBJ1-2; perhaps TRBD1 as D (6 bases). This CDR3 is built from 15 residues. Trimming removed 0 bases at V and 0 bases at J, with 9 bases between. Germline CDR1 is SGHKS and CDR2 is YYEKEE (reference sequence).

This clone showed up just once. The chain links TRBV5-1 to TRBJ2-6; 12 bases match TRBD1. CDR3 length: 18 residues. Germline lookup yields CDR1 SGHRS and CDR2 YFSETQ. The trim removed 6 bases at V and 0 bases at J, leaving 7 bases unmatched. In nucleotides, the CDR3 is TGCGCCAGCACCCTCCAGGGACAGGGGGCCTCTGGGGCCAACGTCCTGACTTTC. Translation: CASTLQGQGASGANVLTF.

The chain has TRBV9 and TRBJ1-2; D remains ambiguous. CDR3 length equals 13 residues. Germline CDR1 is SGDLS and CDR2 is YYNGEE. V lost 0 bases to trimming and J lost 8 bases, with 11 bases between them. The CDR3 bases are TGTGCCAGCAGCGTAGATCCGGAGAAGGGCTACACCTTC. It yields the protein CASSVDPEKGYTF.

The chain joins TRBV7-6 to TRBJ2-7, with 9 positions matching TRBD1. CDR1 SGHVS and CDR2 FNYEAQ come from the germline V gene. J was trimmed by 1 base and V by 4 bases; bases with no gene match: 8. The CDR3 totals 16 residues. CDR3: CASSSSSGTGSYEQYF. In nucleotides, the CDR3 is TGTGCCAGCAGCTCAAGCTCAGGGACAGGGTCCTACGAGCAGTACTTC. The complete variable domain, with remaining parts taken from reference TRBV7-6 and TRBJ2-7, reads GAGVSQSPRYKVTKRGQDVALRCDPISGHVSLYWYRQALGQGPEFLTYFNYEAQQDKSGLPNDRFSAERPEGSISTLTIQRTEQRDSAMYRCASSSSSGTGSYEQYFGPGTRLTVT.

The chain couples TRBV5-4 to TRBJ1-1; no definite D call. The CDR3 is made up of 15 amino acids. Per the germline V gene, CDR1 is SGHNT and CDR2 is YYREEE (reference sequence). V lost 4 bases and J 3 bases, leaving 16 bases between the germline ends. CDR3 loop: CASSAVGPGDTEAFF. Here the CDR3 DNA reads TGTGCCAGCAGCGCCGTGGGTCCGGGTGACACTGAAGCTTTCTTT.

Points on this clone: The same CDR3 is also encoded by other DNA sequences in this sample. The chain joins TRBV18 to TRBJ1-1; D is unclear. Trimming pared 3 bases from V and 1 base from J, leaving 6 bases between. Germline CDR1 is KGHSH and CDR2 is LQKENI. The CDR3 contains 13 residues. As DNA, the CDR3 is TGTGCCAGCTCACCGTCCGGGAACACTGAAGCTTTCTTT. Encoded protein: CASSPSGNTEAFF. Combining the CDR3 with reference TRBV18 and TRBJ1-1 gives the whole variable domain NAGVMQNPRHLVRRRGQEARLRCSPMKGHSHVYWYRQLPEEGLKFMVYLQKENIIDESGMPKERFSAEFPKEGPSILRIQQVVRGDSAAYFCASSPSGNTEAFFGQGTRLTVV.

This rearrangement joins TRBV6-1 to TRBJ1-2, with 7 bases that match TRBD1. The CDR3 has 17 amino acids. J was trimmed by 1 base and V by 2 bases; bases with no gene match: 10. Germline V lookup: CDR1 MNHNS, CDR2 SASEGT. The CDR3 DNA is TGTGCCAGCAGTGAACCCCGACAGGGCAGGCTTAACTATGGCTACACCTTC. This encodes CASSEPRQGRLNYGYTF.

V is TRBV25-1 and J is TRBJ1-2; 8 bases fit TRBD1. CDR3 length: 16 amino acids. V trimming: 2 bases; J trimming: 7 bases; junction bases outside the gene matches: 12. Germline V CDR1 and CDR2: MGHDK, SYGVNS. The CDR3 spells CASSERTDRARCGYTF. The CDR3 DNA sequence: TGTGCCAGCAGTGAACGTACGGACAGGGCGAGGTGTGGCTACACCTTC.

The J gene is TRBJ2-3, the V gene TRBV28; 8 nucleotides match TRBD2. The CDR3 extends over 16 amino acids. The junction had 8 bases not matched to a gene; V was cut back by 2 bases and J by 4 bases. Germline V CDR1 and CDR2: MDHEN, SYDVKM. Written as DNA, the CDR3 is TGTGCCAGCAGTTTAAGTGGAGCGGGGGATTCAGATACGCAGTATTTT. It codes for CASSLSGAGDSDTQYF.